This TCR beta chain was identified in a study of T cell responses to AZD1222 COVID-19 vaccine. Study conclusions and caveats: Repertoire sampling was restricted to post-peak T cell response timepoints. The study found vaccine-associated CD4 TCRs spanning spike, dominant at 160-218 and 743-854.

Remarks on this clone: Its antigen is as yet unknown.

From germline, CDR1 is SGHVS and CDR2 FNYEAQ. Trimming shortened V by 0 bases and J by 4 bases, and 6 bases separated the two germline ends. CDR3 length: 13 residues. TCRdb keeps only in-frame clones here, not all; method: immunoSEQ multiplex PCR. The sample lists about 150,000 clones, 85% occurring once. The sample was peripheral blood, taken 28 days after the second dose of the MenACWY control vaccine. J is TRBJ1-1 and V is TRBV7-6; TRBD1 might be the D (5 bases). The TCR sequence derives from an adult who received the MenACWY meningococcal vaccine as a control. This CDR3 reads CASSLAGTTEAFF. CDR3 nucleotide sequence: TGTGCCAGCAGCTTAGCAGGGACCACTGAAGCTTTCTTT.